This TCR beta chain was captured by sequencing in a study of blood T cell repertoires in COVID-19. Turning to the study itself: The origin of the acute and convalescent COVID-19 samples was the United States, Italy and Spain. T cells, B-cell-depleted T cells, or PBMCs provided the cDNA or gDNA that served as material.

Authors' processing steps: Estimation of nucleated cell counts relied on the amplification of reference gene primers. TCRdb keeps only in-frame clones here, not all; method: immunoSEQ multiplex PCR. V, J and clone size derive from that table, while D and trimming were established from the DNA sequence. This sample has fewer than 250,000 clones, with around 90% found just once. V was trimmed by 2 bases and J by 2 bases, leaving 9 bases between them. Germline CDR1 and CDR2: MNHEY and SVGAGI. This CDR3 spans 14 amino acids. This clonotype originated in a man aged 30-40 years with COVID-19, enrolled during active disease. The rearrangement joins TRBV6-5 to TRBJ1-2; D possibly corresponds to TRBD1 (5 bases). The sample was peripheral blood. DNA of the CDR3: TGTGCCAGCAGTTACGGGGCCCGCAACTATGGCTACACCTTC. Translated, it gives CASSYGARNYGYTF.